The present T cell receptor (beta chain) was sequenced within a study of cytomegalovirus exposure and HLA in healthy donors. About the study: Among the 398 donors who were genotyped, about 80% fell in the genetic ancestry cluster that is associated with self-reported Caucasian donors. Study-wide findings and caveats: Researchers counted about 150 TCR beta chains as cytomegalovirus-associated. Most subjects had HLA-A and HLA-B alleles reportedly predicted accurately by TCR beta sequences.

PCR used 60 Vbeta primers and 13 Jbeta primers. The protocol was immunoSEQ multiplex PCR, while the TCRdb copy is restricted to in-frame clones and leaves out a portion. The sample shows about 200,000 clones, roughly 80% of them seen only once. With 5 bases clipped from V and 3 bases from J, the junction kept 6 bases outside the gene matches. This CDR3 spans 17 amino acids. CDR1 is SGHVS and CDR2 is FNYEAQ in the germline V gene. Each donor's status was that of a healthy bone marrow donor. On this clone: The antigen remains unidentified.

The sample was PBMCs. The origin of this receptor is a man between 40 and 49 years old in good health and CMV-seropositive. This chain joins TRBV7-6 and TRBJ2-2, with 13 bases fitting TRBD2. DNA for the CDR3: TGTGCCAGCAGCACAGGACTAGCGGGAGATGACACCGGGGAGCTGTTTTTT. Translating it yields CASSTGLAGDDTGELFF.